This TCR beta chain emerged from a study of beta chain features in type 1 diabetes. The overall study: The examined sorted cells totaled around 100,000,000 across samples. Findings of the study overall: A pattern of fewer insertions and more deletions at VDJ junctions was seen in type 1 diabetes patients.

Reverse transcribing all isolated RNA meant expressed TCRB transcripts were sequenced. Clones were sequenced by immunoSEQ multiplex PCR, and TCRdb holds only the in-frame ones, with some missing. The table lists hundreds of thousands of clones, about 16% of them singletons. As for this clone: Its cognate antigen is unknown.

CDR1 and CDR2 from the germline V gene are MNHEY and SMNVEV (reference sequence). This CDR3 is 14 amino acids long. Trimming cost V 7 bases and J 2 bases, with 13 bases left between them. Sorted CD4+ subsets: naive, central memory, regulatory, stem cell-like memory (CD45RO/CCR7/CD25/CD127/CD95/CD27 panel). Post-sort purity exceeded 95% for all sorted populations. Sequencing was done on a sample of naive CD4+ T cells from blood. This receptor was taken from a man between 18 and 29 years old in good health. V gene TRBV27 combines with J gene TRBJ2-3, with D perhaps matching TRBD1 or TRBD2 (5 bases each). CDR3 DNA: TGTGCCAGCACCGGGACGGACCACACAGATACGCAGTATTTT. This codes for CASTGTDHTDTQYF.